These 14 T cell receptor beta chains were all obtained from the same sample, sequenced in a study of post-analysis software for immune sequencing data. Study findings and constraints: Elevated frequency relative to controls characterized four or five TRBV segments in patients, TRBV5-6, TRBV5-1 and TRBV20-1 among them.

Tagging with unique molecular identifiers was a feature of the TCR beta cDNA libraries. Each CDR3 protein gets one entry after TCRdb re-called the PCR reads with MiXCR. The table shows 800,000 to 950,000 distinct CDR3 sequences, with approximately 53% occurring only once. No cognate antigen is known for these TCRs. The specimen was blood. These receptors all stem from a girl aged 5-17 years with multiple sclerosis.

V and J are TRBV20-1 and TRBJ2-7, with TRBD2 matching over 7 bases. The germline CDR1 and CDR2 sequences are DFQATT and SNEGSKA (reference sequence). J gave up 2 bases and V 4 bases, and 5 bases lay outside the gene matches. The CDR3 is 13 amino acids. CDR3 DNA: TGCAGTGCTACGGAGCGGGGAACCTACGAGCAGTACTTC. Its translation: CSATERGTYEQYF.

The V gene is TRBV5-1, the J gene TRBJ2-1; 7 bases agree with TRBD2. Germline CDR1 and CDR2: SGHRS and YFSETQ. The junction had 6 bases not matched to a gene; V was cut back by 2 bases and J by 4 bases. There are 15 residues in the CDR3. The CDR3 DNA is TGCGCCAGCAGCTTACAGCGGGATTGGTACAATGAGCAGTTCTTC. Amino acids: CASSLQRDWYNEQFF.

The gene calls are TRBV9 and TRBJ2-1, with TRBD2 matching over 9 bases. The CDR3 contains 16 residues. The germline V gene encodes CDR1 SGDLS and CDR2 YYNGEE. After removal of 4 bases from V and 6 bases from J, the junction contained 11 bases not matched to a gene. The DNA for the CDR3 is TGTGCCAGCAGCCCAAGCTTGGGCGGGGGGGCCAATGAGCAGTTCTTC. Translation: CASSPSLGGGANEQFF.

In DNA form, the CDR3 reads TGTGCCAGCAGCTTGGGCCAGGGGGAGTTCAATGAGCAGTTCTTC. Protein sequence: CASSLGQGEFNEQFF. The chain employs TRBV5-8 and TRBJ2-1, with 7 bases matching TRBD1. J was trimmed by 6 bases and V by 0 bases; bases with no gene match: 6. CDR1 is SGHTS and CDR2 is YDEGEE in the germline V gene. This CDR3 comprises 15 residues.

The CDR3 here is CASSPSGLALNGKTQYF. The CDR3 DNA reads TGTGCCAGCAGTCCCTCGGGACTAGCCCTAAATGGGAAGACCCAGTACTTC. This rearrangement joins TRBV12-3 or TRBV12-4 to TRBJ2-7; the match to TRBD2 covers 9 bases. Judging by the DNA end, TRBJ2-5 fits better; the J call may be wrong. The CDR3 totals 17 residues.

J is TRBJ2-5 and V is TRBV7-2; D might be TRBD1 (6 bases). Looked up from germline, CDR1 is SGHTA and CDR2 is FQGNSA. Trimming shortened V by 3 bases and J by 5 bases, and 16 bases separated the two germline ends. This CDR3 has 15 amino acids. This CDR3 reads CASSFVLGAFETQYF. The CDR3 DNA sequence: TGTGCCAGCAGCTTTGTGTTGGGGGCGTTTGAGACCCAGTACTTC.

The J gene is TRBJ2-5, the V gene TRBV3-1, with D possibly matching TRBD1 (6 bases). The end of the DNA fits TRBJ2-7 better, so the J call may be wrong. The CDR3 has 13 residues. Germline CDR1 reads LGHDT; CDR2 reads YNNKEL (reference sequence). DNA for the CDR3: TGTGCCAGCAGCCCCAGGACAGTCTACGAGCAGTACTTC. Its translation is CASSPRTVYEQYF.

This clonotype was observed a handful of times. This chain joins TRBV20-1 and TRBJ2-7; TRBD2 aligns across 13 bases. Germline V gene lookup returns CDR1 DFQATT and CDR2 SNEGSKA (reference sequence). V was pared by 5 bases and J by 5 bases, with 6 bases of the junction left unmatched. This CDR3 contains 14 residues. This chain's CDR3 is CSAELAGGLHEQYF. Written as DNA, the CDR3 is TGCAGTGCTGAACTAGCGGGAGGGTTGCACGAGCAGTACTTC.

The CDR3 region has the DNA TGTGCCAGCAGCGTAGCTACTCCTAGCGGGAGTCACCAAGAGACCCAGTACTTC. This encodes CASSVATPSGSHQETQYF. The rearrangement uses TRBV9 and TRBJ2-5; 10 bases agree with TRBD2. CDR1 is SGDLS and CDR2 is YYNGEE in the germline V gene. With V trimmed by 0 bases and J by 0 bases, 8 bases remained unmatched. This CDR3 is built from 18 residues.

The chain couples TRBV24-1 to TRBJ2-1; 13 bases fit TRBD2. Trimming at V came to 4 bases and at J to 8 bases, leaving 13 bases not matched to a gene. CDR1 and CDR2 from the germline V gene are KGHDR and SFDVKD. This CDR3 comprises 18 residues. The CDR3 reads CATSDPWTSGGRYDEQFF. CDR3 DNA sequence: TGTGCCACCAGTGACCCGTGGACTAGCGGGGGACGTTATGATGAGCAGTTCTTC.

The chain has TRBV6-1 and TRBJ1-4, with D unclear. Germline CDR1 is MNHNS and CDR2 is SASEGT. V dropped 5 bases and J dropped 3 bases, with 10 bases sitting between them. This CDR3 is built from 14 residues. The DNA of the CDR3 is TGTGCCAGCAGTTCTCGGCAGTCTAATGAAAAACTGTTTTTT. Its translation: CASSSRQSNEKLFF.

The V gene is TRBV4-1, the J gene TRBJ2-7; maybe TRBD2 (6 bases). The CDR3 is 15 residues long. The V end was cut by 1 base, the J end by 6 bases, with 16 bases between. In germline, CDR1 is MGHRA, CDR2 YSYEKL. CDR3 sequence (DNA): TGCGCCAGCAGCCAAGCGGGAGTCTTCCCCTCCGAGCAGTACTTC. It encodes CASSQAGVFPSEQYF.

V and J are TRBV29-1 and TRBJ2-1; tentative D call: TRBD1 (5 bases). The CDR3 totals 17 residues. V was shortened by 5 bases and J by 5 bases, with 25 bases between the two germline ends. Germline CDR1 reads SQVTM; CDR2 reads ANQGSEA. CDR3 amino acids: CSVSQGPAPYRNNEQFF. As DNA, the CDR3 is TGCAGCGTTAGTCAGGGCCCGGCTCCTTATAGGAACAATGAGCAGTTCTTC.

The chain uses TRBV7-9 and TRBJ1-2; D unresolved. V was clipped by 3 bases and J by 4 bases, with 9 bases between them. CDR3 length: 13 residues. The germline V gene encodes CDR1 SEHNR and CDR2 FQNEAQ (reference sequence). CDR3 nucleotides: TGTGCCAGCAGCTTGGCAGACACCTATGGCTACACCTTC. Its protein is CASSLADTYGYTF.